This T cell receptor (beta chain) was obtained from a study of T cell responses to AZD1222 COVID-19 vaccine. Findings and limits, study-wide: Compared with day 0, the breadth and depth of the Spike-specific TCR repertoire rose significantly after two doses of AZD1222. There were repertoire samples only from the period after the peak T cell response.

For this clone: The antigen remains undetermined.

The assay was immunoSEQ multiplex PCR, and TCRdb's table has in-frame clones only and misses some. This table holds around 100,000 clones, roughly nine tenths found once. The CDR3 extends over 16 amino acids. CDR1 and CDR2 (germline): LNHDA, SQIVND (reference sequence). Between the trimmed V and J ends, which lost 5 bases and 0 bases, there was a span of 14 bases. V usage is TRBV19 and J usage is TRBJ1-5; weak D call: TRBD1 (5 bases). This receptor was identified in an adult in good health. Sequences were derived from peripheral blood, sampled on day 0 of AZD1222 vaccination. CDR3 loop: CASSPSGDYSNQPQHF. Written as DNA, the CDR3 is TGTGCCAGTAGTCCCTCCGGGGACTATAGCAATCAGCCCCAGCATTTT.